This paragraph reports one T cell receptor (beta chain). Antigen: not known. Library preparation (for TCRbeta) was performed with unique molecular identifiers. TCRdb passed the PCR reads through MiXCR, listing each CDR3 protein once. Counted here are a few hundred thousand distinct CDR3 sequences, approximately 30% occurring once; the ten biggest clones make up 36%. The source of the sample is a study of T-cell reconstitution after alpha-beta-depleted transplantation in children. Study results and caveats: About two months after transplant, alpha-beta T cells reportedly came from several hundred expanded graft clones.

This CDR3 comprises 18 residues. Trimming took 6 bases from V and 1 from J, leaving 25 bases between them. CDR1 MDHEN and CDR2 SYDVKM come from the germline V gene. V and J are TRBV28 and TRBJ2-7, with D possibly matching TRBD2 (5 bases). This sample comprised PBMCs, obtained before TCRalphabeta/CD19-depleted stem cell transplant. The clonotype comes from a boy under three years old with Wiskott-Aldrich syndrome, due to receive a stem cell transplant. CDR3 region: CASRLITGRKQGSYEQYF. The CDR3 DNA follows: TGTGCCAGCAGACTAATCACGGGGAGAAAGCAAGGTTCCTACGAGCAGTACTTC.